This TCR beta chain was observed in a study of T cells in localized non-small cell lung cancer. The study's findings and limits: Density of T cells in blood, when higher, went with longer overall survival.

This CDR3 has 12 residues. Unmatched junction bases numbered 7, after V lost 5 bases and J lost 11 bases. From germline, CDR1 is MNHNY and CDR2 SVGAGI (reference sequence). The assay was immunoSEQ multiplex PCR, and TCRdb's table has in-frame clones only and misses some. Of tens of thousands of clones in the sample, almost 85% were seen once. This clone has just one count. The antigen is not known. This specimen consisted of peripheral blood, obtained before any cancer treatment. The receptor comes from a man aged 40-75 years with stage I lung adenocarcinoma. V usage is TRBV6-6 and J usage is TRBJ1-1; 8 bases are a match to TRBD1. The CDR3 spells CASSLKQGGAFF. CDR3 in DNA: TGTGCCAGCAGTCTAAAACAGGGGGGCGCTTTCTTT.